These T cell receptor beta chains were read from a single sample in a study of blood T cells in healthy people across ages. TCRdb re-called the 5' RACE reads with MiXCR, one entry per CDR3 protein. Found here are under 700,000 distinct CDR3 sequences, nearly 25% of them singletons; the top ten hold around 10%. This same sample was also taken into another study, of T cells of mothers and their children.

The sample taken for sequencing was blood. These receptors came from a boy aged 10-17 years in good health. CDR3s include the opening cysteine and the closing phenylalanine or tryptophan. The D gene is left open where the match is weak. Some rows mark clone size as missing; the rest say once, few, many or name a class of expanded clone.

V: TRBV20-1; J: TRBJ2-7; D: .; size: few; CDR3: CSATTDSAYEQYF; DNA: TGCAGTGCAACTACAGACTCGGCCTACGAGCAGTACTTC
V: TRBV4-1; J: TRBJ2-7; D: TRBD1; size: .; CDR3: CASSQMPGTGGFEQYF; DNA: TGCGCCAGCAGCCAAATGCCCGGGACAGGGGGTTTCGAGCAGTACTTC
V: TRBV5-4; J: TRBJ2-7; D: .; size: .; CDR3: CASSRQPSYEQYF; DNA: TGTGCCAGCAGCCGACAGCCCTCCTACGAGCAGTACTTC
V: TRBV7-9; J: TRBJ1-5; D: .; size: few; CDR3: CASSGGGSNQPQHF; DNA: TGTGCCAGCAGCGGGGGGGGTAGCAATCAGCCCCAGCATTTT
V: TRBV29-1; J: TRBJ2-2; D: .; size: few; CDR3: CSVDRSGELFF; DNA: TGCAGTGTTGATCGTAGCGGGGAGCTGTTTTTT
V: TRBV7-9; J: TRBJ2-1; D: .; size: .; CDR3: CASSSLEGIGSYNEQFF; DNA: TGTGCCAGCAGCTCCTTAGAGGGGATAGGCTCCTACAATGAGCAGTTCTTC
V: TRBV3-1; J: TRBJ2-5; D: TRBD2; size: few; CDR3: CASSSTSTSGGTQYF; DNA: TGTGCCAGCAGCTCCACTTCAACTAGCGGGGGGACCCAGTACTTC
V: TRBV27; J: TRBJ2-3; D: TRBD2; size: .; CDR3: CASSIRTTSGASTDTQYF; DNA: TGTGCCAGCAGTATCCGTACAACGAGCGGGGCAAGCACAGATACGCAGTATTTT
V: TRBV5-1; J: TRBJ2-5; D: .; size: few; CDR3: CASSLDGNTDETQYF; DNA: TGCGCCAGCAGCTTGGACGGTAACACTGATGAGACCCAGTACTTC
V: TRBV20-1; J: TRBJ2-5; D: .; size: .; CDR3: CSARFRYGPETQYF; DNA: TGCAGTGCTAGGTTTCGGTATGGCCCAGAGACCCAGTACTTC
V: TRBV27; J: TRBJ2-2; D: .; size: many; CDR3: CASSSTGELFF; DNA: TGTGCCAGCAGTTCCACCGGGGAGCTGTTTTTT
V: TRBV7-9; J: TRBJ2-5; D: TRBD2; size: .; CDR3: CASRTSEQETQYF; DNA: TGTGCCAGCAGAACTAGCGAGCAAGAGACCCAGTACTTC
V: TRBV7-3; J: TRBJ2-5; D: TRBD2; size: many; CDR3: CASSLTSAGVQETQYF; DNA: TGTGCCAGCAGCTTAACGTCAGCGGGAGTTCAAGAGACCCAGTACTTC
V: TRBV12-3/TRBV12-4; J: TRBJ2-1; D: TRBD2; size: .; CDR3: CASSFSGEISEQFF; DNA: TGTGCCAGCAGTTTTAGCGGGGAGATCAGTGAGCAGTTCTTC
V: TRBV10-3; J: TRBJ1-4; D: TRBD1; size: few; CDR3: CATGDRGLEKLFF; DNA: TGTGCCACCGGGGACAGGGGGCTTGAAAAACTGTTTTTT
V: TRBV29-1; J: TRBJ2-7; D: .; size: many; CDR3: CSVLMGIPYF; DNA: TGCAGCGTTCTGATGGGGATCCCGTACTTC